The 28 T cell receptor beta chains below were found in one sample sequenced in a study of long-term antiretroviral therapy in people with HIV. Running of the v3.0 immunoSEQ assay took place at survey level. TCRdb keeps only in-frame clones here, not all; method: immunoSEQ multiplex PCR. The profile shows 25,000 to 35,000 clones, almost 97% of them singletons. The sequencing here drew on unsorted PBMCs, taken 6.9 years after starting antiretroviral therapy. These TCRs come from a man aged 25 to 40 with HIV.

The chain joins TRBV6-1 to TRBJ1-1; D perhaps matches TRBD1 (5 bases). CDR1 and CDR2 from the germline V gene are MNHNS and SASEGT. The CDR3 runs 12 residues. Trimming took off 6 bases at V and 3 bases at J, with 8 bases between the two ends. The CDR3: CASRRGDTEAFF. The DNA for the CDR3 is TGTGCCAGCAGGCGGGGGGACACTGAAGCTTTCTTT.

This chain connects TRBV15 to TRBJ2-1; D is possibly TRBD1 (5 bases). Germline values: CDR1 LNHNV, CDR2 YYDKDF (reference sequence). V was shortened by 0 bases and J by 2 bases, with 8 bases between the two germline ends. There are 15 residues in the CDR3. The CDR3 coding sequence is TGTGCCACCAGCAGAGAGGGGCCCCCCTACAATGAGCAGTTCTTC. Translation gives CATSREGPPYNEQFF.

The sample holds one count of this clone. This chain connects TRBV5-1 to TRBJ2-2, with 8 bases aligning to TRBD2. The germline gives CDR1 SGHRS, CDR2 YFSETQ. The CDR3 extends over 16 amino acids. The trim removed 5 bases at V and 4 bases at J, leaving 10 bases unmatched. CDR3: CASSRVGRVPTGELFF. As DNA, the CDR3 is TGCGCCAGCAGTAGGGTCGGGAGGGTCCCCACCGGGGAGCTGTTTTTT.

The rearrangement joins TRBV4-1 to TRBJ1-2; D is undetermined. From germline, CDR1 is MGHRA and CDR2 YSYEKL. The length of the CDR3 is 15 residues. The ends were cut back, 4 bases at V and 5 bases at J, with 17 bases in the middle. CDR3 nucleotide sequence: TGCGCCAGCAGCCCGATGCCCGCGGTGGGGTATGGCTACACCTTC. Amino acid sequence: CASSPMPAVGYGYTF.

The chain recombines TRBV6-5 with TRBJ1-3, with D unresolved. Germline V gives CDR1 MNHEY, CDR2 SVGAGI. V lost 5 bases and J lost 4, with 15 bases in between. There are 15 residues in the CDR3. CDR3 nucleotides: TGTGCCAGCAGTAGAACCGGGAGGTCAGGAAACACCATATATTTT. Its translation is CASSRTGRSGNTIYF.

V is TRBV5-6 and J is TRBJ2-2; a possible D gene is TRBD2 (5 bases). CDR1 is SGHDT, CDR2 YYEEEE, per germline. The CDR3 has 10 amino acids. The germline V and J ends were trimmed by 10 bases and 7 bases, with 8 bases remaining between them. The CDR3 loop reads CARGYGELFF. The CDR3 nucleotides are TGTGCCCGAGGGTACGGGGAGCTGTTTTTT.

The CDR3 is CASSLGTDTQYF. CDR3 nucleotide sequence: TGTGCCAGCAGCTTAGGGACAGATACGCAGTATTTT. The chain combines TRBV7-9 with TRBJ2-3; D is unclear. V was pared by 1 base and J by 3 bases, with 2 bases between. The CDR3 sequence is 12 residues long. Germline CDR1 SEHNR, CDR2 FQNEAQ (reference sequence).

The V gene is TRBV6-1, the J gene TRBJ2-3; tentative D call: TRBD2 (7 bases). CDR3 size: 15 residues. Germline values: CDR1 MNHNS, CDR2 SASEGT. The ends were cut back, 2 bases at V and 2 bases at J, with 11 bases in the middle. The CDR3 is CASSERGGVTDTQYF. The CDR3 nucleotides read TGTGCCAGCAGTGAAAGGGGGGGTGTCACAGATACGCAGTATTTT.

A remark on this clone: The junction and the germline gene differ at one end; a read error may be behind it. The rearrangement links TRBV4-2 to TRBJ1-6; D is undetermined. The CDR3 length is 15 residues. In germline, CDR1 is LGHNA, CDR2 YNFKEQ. The CDR3 DNA follows: TGTACCAGCAGCCAAGGACTGCTCTCCGGTTCACCCCTCCACTTT. It codes for CTSSQGLLSGSPLHF.

The J gene is TRBJ2-7, the V gene TRBV7-2; a possible D gene is TRBD2 (6 bases). The CDR3 is made up of 14 amino acids. Trimming left V 1 base short and J 7 bases short, with 14 bases between. The V gene's germline CDR1 is SGHTA and CDR2 FQGNSA. The CDR3 protein is CASSLVAGTREQYF. In DNA, the CDR3 is TGTGCCAGCAGCTTAGTGGCGGGAACTCGGGAGCAGTACTTC.

This clone has only one observation. J is TRBJ1-2 and V is TRBV13; weak D call: TRBD1 (5 bases). Germline CDR1 PRHDT, CDR2 FYEKMQ (reference sequence). Trimming pared 5 bases from V and 6 bases from J, leaving 22 bases between. CDR3 length equals 16 residues. The CDR3 DNA follows: TGTGCCAGCAGCACCCGGGACGTCCTAACCGGGGATGGCTACACCTTC. This encodes CASSTRDVLTGDGYTF.

The rearrangement joins TRBV10-3 to TRBJ2-4, with D perhaps TRBD1 or TRBD2 (6 bases each). The CDR3 is made up of 13 amino acids. Trimming took off 0 bases at V and 9 bases at J, with 9 bases between the two ends. The germline V gene encodes CDR1 ENHRY and CDR2 SYGVKD. This CDR3 reads CAISESEGGIQYF. In nucleotides, the CDR3 is TGTGCCATCAGTGAGTCAGAGGGGGGCATTCAGTACTTC.

CDR3: CASSEWSGGYTF. CDR3 nucleotides: TGTGCCAGCAGTGAATGGAGTGGTGGCTACACCTTC. This rearrangement joins TRBV6-1 to TRBJ1-2; no definite D call. Looked up from germline, CDR1 is MNHNS and CDR2 is SASEGT. The germline V and J ends were trimmed by 2 bases and 7 bases, with 8 bases remaining between them. The CDR3 runs to 12 residues.

The chain combines TRBV4-2 with TRBJ1-6; D gene ambiguous. Trimming stripped 0 bases from V and 12 bases from J, with 15 bases between. The CDR3 length is 15 residues. Germline V gene sequence: CDR1 LGHNA, CDR2 YNFKEQ. Here the CDR3 reads CASSQEGGEMRPLHF. The CDR3 bases are TGTGCCAGCAGCCAAGAAGGCGGGGAAATGAGACCCCTCCACTTT.

The V call is TRBV7-9, the J call TRBJ2-1; D might be TRBD2 (5 bases). The germline gives CDR1 SEHNR, CDR2 FQNEAQ (reference sequence). The CDR3 extends over 16 amino acids. The V end lost 5 bases, the J end lost 7 bases, and 21 bases lay between the germline ends. In DNA, the CDR3 is TGTGCCAGCAGCCGGACTGGCGCGCTGGACCTAAATGAGCAGTTCTTC. Amino acids: CASSRTGALDLNEQFF.

The chain uses TRBV5-1 and TRBJ2-7; a weak D match, TRBD2 (5 bases). Looked up from germline, CDR1 is SGHRS and CDR2 is YFSETQ. Trimming removed 3 bases at V and 6 bases at J, with 13 bases between. The CDR3 covers 13 residues. The DNA of the CDR3 is TGCGCCAGCAGCTCAATGGACTCTAGCGAGCAGTACTTC. Encoded protein: CASSSMDSSEQYF.

This chain connects TRBV19 to TRBJ2-1, with D possibly TRBD2 on 5 matching bases. The CDR3 covers 16 residues. V lost 5 bases and J 4 bases, leaving 18 bases between the germline ends. Germline V gives CDR1 LNHDA, CDR2 SQIVND (reference sequence). The CDR3 DNA sequence: TGTGCCAGTAGTTCAACTAGGTGGGTGGGTTACAATGAGCAGTTCTTC. Protein product: CASSSTRWVGYNEQFF.

The chain employs TRBV15 and TRBJ2-1; 9 nucleotides align to TRBD2. Losses at the gene ends were 1 base for V and 2 bases for J; bases not matched to a gene: 0. CDR3 length equals 15 residues. Germline V gives CDR1 LNHNV, CDR2 YYDKDF (reference sequence). CDR3 sequence: CATSRGLAAYNEQFF. For the CDR3, the DNA is TGTGCCACCAGCAGAGGACTAGCGGCCTACAATGAGCAGTTCTTC.

This clone appeared a single time. The chain links TRBV27 to TRBJ1-6; weak D call: TRBD1 (5 bases). This CDR3 region has 17 residues. Trimming cost V 0 bases and J 2 bases, with 11 bases left between them. CDR1 is MNHEY and CDR2 is SMNVEV in the germline V gene (reference sequence). CDR3 bases: TGTGCCAGCAGTTTATCTTGGGGGGAAGCCTATAATTCACCCCTCCACTTT. This translates into CASSLSWGEAYNSPLHF.

V gene TRBV30 combines with J gene TRBJ1-1, with 10 nucleotides matching TRBD1. V gave up 2 bases and J gave up 5 bases; unmatched junction bases: 5. The CDR3 runs to 14 residues. The germline V gene encodes CDR1 GTSNPN and CDR2 SVGIG (reference sequence). CDR3 in amino acids: CAWSTGTGETEAFF. The CDR3 bases are TGTGCCTGGAGTACCGGGACAGGGGAGACTGAAGCTTTCTTT.

V and J are TRBV7-9 and TRBJ2-3; D is tentatively TRBD1 or TRBD2 (5 bases each). CDR3 length: 14 amino acids. CDR1 is SEHNR and CDR2 is FQNEAQ in the germline V gene (reference sequence). Trimming removed 5 bases at V and 6 bases at J, with 15 bases between. CDR3 nucleotides: TGTGCCAGCAGCGTCGGGGCTTACGGGGATACGCAGTATTTT. It codes for CASSVGAYGDTQYF.

The gene calls are TRBV6-5 and TRBJ2-1; D gene ambiguous. Germline V gene sequence: CDR1 MNHEY, CDR2 SVGAGI. The CDR3 length is 15 residues. V was cut by 7 bases and J by 3 bases, with 16 bases left in between. For the CDR3, the DNA is TGTGCCAGCAACGAGTTCCCATCCTTCTACAATGAGCAGTTCTTC. Its translation is CASNEFPSFYNEQFF.

The chain uses TRBV5-1 and TRBJ2-5, with D unresolved. This CDR3 has 11 residues. CDR1 is SGHRS, CDR2 YFSETQ, per germline. Trimming took 7 bases from V and 4 from J, leaving 8 bases between them. The CDR3: CASGRGETQYF. In DNA, the CDR3 is TGCGCCAGCGGCCGTGGAGAGACCCAGTACTTC. The complete variable domain, with remaining parts taken from reference TRBV5-1 and TRBJ2-5, reads KAGVTQTPRYLIKTRGQQVTLSCSPISGHRSVSWYQQTPGQGLQFLFEYFSETQRNKGNFPGRFSGRQFSNSRSEMNVSTLELGDSALYLCASGRGETQYFGPGTRLLVL.

The chain is built from TRBV6-5 and TRBJ1-1; D may be TRBD1 (6 bases). The CDR3 extends over 15 amino acids. V was clipped by 6 bases and J by 8 bases, with 22 bases between them. CDR1 and CDR2 (germline): MNHEY, SVGAGI. Here the CDR3 reads CASSPWRGRGGEAFF. Here the CDR3 DNA reads TGTGCCAGCAGCCCCTGGCGGGGCAGAGGGGGGGAAGCTTTCTTT.

In DNA form, the CDR3 reads TGTGCCAGCAGCTTTGGAGGGACAGCCTCATATGGCTACACCTTC. It specifies CASSFGGTASYGYTF. This rearrangement joins TRBV11-2 to TRBJ1-2; 7 bases are a match to TRBD1. Germline loops: CDR1 SGHAT, CDR2 FQNNGV. After removal of 3 bases from V and 5 bases from J, the junction contained 9 bases not matched to a gene. This CDR3 comprises 15 residues.

The chain carries TRBV12-5 and TRBJ2-7, with D unclear. Trimming removed 7 bases at V and 5 bases at J, with 18 bases between. Germline CDR1 LGHNT, CDR2 FRNRAP. The CDR3 is 14 amino acids. The CDR3 here is CASARDSPADEQYF. For the CDR3, the DNA is TGTGCTAGTGCCCGAGACTCCCCGGCCGACGAGCAGTACTTC.

J is TRBJ2-4 and V is TRBV19; possible D gene TRBD2, 6 bases. CDR3 length: 16 amino acids. CDR1 and CDR2 (germline): LNHDA, SQIVND (reference sequence). Trimming took off 5 bases at V and 4 bases at J, with 18 bases between the two ends. The CDR3 protein is CASSPSGGRDKNIQYF. DNA for the CDR3: TGTGCCAGTAGTCCCTCAGGAGGGCGGGATAAAAACATTCAGTACTTC. Supplemented by reference TRBV19 and TRBJ2-4, the full variable domain reads DGGITQSPKYLFRKEGQNVTLSCEQNLNHDAMYWYRQDPGQGLRLIYYSQIVNDFQKGDIAEGYSVSREKKESFPLTVTSAQKNPTAFYLCASSPSGGRDKNIQYFGAGTRLSVL.

V gene TRBV5-1 combines with J gene TRBJ2-1; 9 bases align to TRBD1. The V gene's germline CDR1 is SGHRS and CDR2 YFSETQ. V was pared by 5 bases and J by 7 bases, with 4 bases of the junction left unmatched. The CDR3 covers 13 residues. The DNA of the CDR3 is TGCGCCAGCAGGTCCGGGACAGGGAATGAGCAGTTCTTC. Translating gives CASRSGTGNEQFF.